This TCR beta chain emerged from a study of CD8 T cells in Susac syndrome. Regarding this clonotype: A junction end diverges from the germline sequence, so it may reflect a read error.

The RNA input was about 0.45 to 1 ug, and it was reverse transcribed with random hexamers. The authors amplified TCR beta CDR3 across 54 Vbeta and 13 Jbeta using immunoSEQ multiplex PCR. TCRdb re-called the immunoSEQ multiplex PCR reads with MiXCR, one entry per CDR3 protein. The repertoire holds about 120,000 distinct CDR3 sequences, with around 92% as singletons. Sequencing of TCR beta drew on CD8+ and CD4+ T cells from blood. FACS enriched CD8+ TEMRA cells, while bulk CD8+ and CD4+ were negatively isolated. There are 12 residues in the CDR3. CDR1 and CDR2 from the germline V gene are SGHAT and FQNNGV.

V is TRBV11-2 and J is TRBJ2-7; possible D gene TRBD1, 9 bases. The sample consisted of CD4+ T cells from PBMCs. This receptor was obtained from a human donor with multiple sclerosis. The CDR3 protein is CASSSPGGTGFF. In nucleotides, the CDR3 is TGTGCCAGCAGCTCCCCGGGAGGGACAGGGTTCTTC.